This T cell receptor beta chain came from a study of T cell responses to AZD1222 COVID-19 vaccine. The germline V gene encodes CDR1 LNHDA and CDR2 SQIVND (reference sequence). The CDR3 is 12 amino acids. Germline trimming cut 8 bases from V and 7 bases from J; bases unmatched to any gene: 5. Sequencing was performed with immunoSEQ multiplex PCR; in TCRdb, only in-frame clones are kept and a portion is missing. The profile shows approximately 92,000 clones, 70% to 90% of them singletons. Specimen: peripheral blood, collected on day 0 of AZD1222 vaccination. This TCR came from an adult in good health. The chain joins TRBV19 to TRBJ2-4; 7 bases fit TRBD2. For the CDR3, the DNA is TGTGCCAGTTGCGCGGGAGCGAACATTCAGTACTTC. It codes for CASCAGANIQYF. Supplemented by reference TRBV19 and TRBJ2-4, the full variable domain reads DGGITQSPKYLFRKEGQNVTLSCEQNLNHDAMYWYRQDPGQGLRLIYYSQIVNDFQKGDIAEGYSVSREKKESFPLTVTSAQKNPTAFYLCASCAGANIQYFGAGTRLSVL.